One sample yielded the 21 T cell receptor beta chains listed below, sequenced in a study of metastatic and nonmetastatic thyroid tumors. TCRdb called clones again from the PCR reads with MiXCR. The table lists roughly 34,000 clones, around a third of them singletons, with 15% to 20% in the top ten. The entire patient cohort was treatment-naive prior to thyroid surgery. Source material: tumor tissue. The receptors shown here come from a female donor with papillary thyroid cancer or a benign thyroid nodule (not recorded which). Some clones in this sample may be carry-over from other donors' samples.

This clone showed up just a few times. The sample holds other DNA sequences that translate to the same CDR3. The chain links TRBV6-4 to TRBJ2-3; 8 nucleotides agree with TRBD2. The V gene end was trimmed by 0 bases and the J gene end by 1 base; junction bases not matched to a gene: 0. Germline values: CDR1 MRHNA, CDR2 SNTAGT. The length of the CDR3 is 15 residues. CDR3 protein: CASSDSSGGTDTQYF. The CDR3, as DNA: TGTGCCAGCAGTGACTCTAGCGGGGGCACAGATACGCAGTATTTT.

There are a few counts of this clone. The chain has TRBV6-1 and TRBJ1-6, with D possibly being TRBD1 (5 bases). V dropped 6 bases and J dropped 10 bases, with 19 bases sitting between them. Germline lookup yields CDR1 MNHNS and CDR2 SASEGT. The CDR3 covers 15 residues. The CDR3 reads CASRAGTLGLSPLHF. DNA of the CDR3: TGTGCCAGCAGAGCCGGGACTCTTGGGTTGTCACCCCTCCACTTT.

The genes are TRBV6-1 and TRBJ2-7, with D unresolved. V dropped 3 bases and J dropped 2 bases, with 5 bases sitting between them. The CDR3 consists of 12 residues. CDR1 is MNHNS, CDR2 SASEGT, per germline. In DNA form, the CDR3 reads TGTGCCAGCAGTGACAGTACCTACGAGCAGTACTTC. Protein sequence: CASSDSTYEQYF.

This clone is a singleton in its sample. At one end the junction does not follow the germline gene, possibly because of a read error. The chain couples TRBV4-2 to TRBJ2-1, with 15 bases identical to TRBD2. The CDR3 sequence is 19 residues long. Looked up from germline, CDR1 is LGHNA and CDR2 is YNFKEQ. For the CDR3, the DNA is TGTGCCAGCACCCAACAGGGAGGACTAGCGGGAGGGGTTCTCGATGAGCAGTTCTTC. Translating it yields CASTQQGGLAGGVLDEQFF.

The DNA of the CDR3 is TGCGCCAGCAGCCTCAGGGGGCTAGCGGGAGGCTGGGGCACAGATACGCAGTATTTT. Translation: CASSLRGLAGGWGTDTQYF. The chain joins TRBV4-1 to TRBJ2-3, with 11 bases lining up with TRBD2. V shed 4 bases, J shed 1 base, and the junction held 13 bases outside the gene matches. The germline V gene encodes CDR1 MGHRA and CDR2 YSYEKL. This CDR3 has 19 residues.

The chain uses TRBV19 and TRBJ1-4, with 7 positions matching TRBD1. V lost 6 bases to trimming and J lost 8 bases; unmatched junction nucleotides: 9. The CDR3 runs to 14 residues. Germline V gene sequence: CDR1 LNHDA, CDR2 SQIVND (reference sequence). In DNA, the CDR3 is TGTGCCAGTAGCCTAGGGGGCATAGGGGAAAAACTGTTTTTT. Protein product: CASSLGGIGEKLFF.

This chain joins TRBV7-6 and TRBJ2-5; no clear D gene. Germline V lookup: CDR1 SGHVS, CDR2 FNYEAQ. The CDR3 spans 14 residues. The V gene lost 2 bases and the J gene lost 5 bases, with 12 bases spanning the gap. As DNA, the CDR3 is TGTGCCAGCAGCTTAAGTACCCCCGGGGAGACCCAGTACTTC. Residues: CASSLSTPGETQYF.

This clone occurred a few times. V usage is TRBV5-1 and J usage is TRBJ1-6; D is ambiguous. The CDR3 contains 16 residues. The germline CDR1 and CDR2 sequences are SGHRS and YFSETQ. V lost 0 bases, J lost 6 bases, and 13 bases lay in between. CDR3 protein: CASSLDWVTSNSPLHF. CDR3 in DNA: TGCGCCAGCAGCTTGGACTGGGTGACTTCTAATTCACCCCTCCACTTT.

The gene calls are TRBV28 and TRBJ1-2; no firm D call. The V end lost 5 bases, the J end lost 8 bases, and 18 bases lay between the germline ends. This CDR3 comprises 14 residues. CDR1 is MDHEN, CDR2 SYDVKM, per germline. The CDR3 sequence: CASSSWPTRWGYTF. In DNA form, the CDR3 reads TGTGCCAGCAGTAGTTGGCCCACCCGGTGGGGCTACACCTTC.

V is TRBV4-3 and J is TRBJ2-3, with a weak D call TRBD2 (5 bases). V shed 0 bases and J shed 5 bases, with 6 bases lying between them. This CDR3 region has 13 residues. Germline V lookup: CDR1 LGHNA, CDR2 YSLEER. This chain's CDR3 is CASSQDRGDTQYF. The CDR3 DNA reads TGCGCCAGCAGCCAAGATCGGGGAGATACGCAGTATTTT.

The CDR3 DNA follows: TGTGCCAGCAAACGACTAGCGGGAGTCTTAGATACGCAGTATTTT. It encodes CASKRLAGVLDTQYF. The chain recombines TRBV27 with TRBJ2-3; 12 bases align to TRBD2. Germline trimming cut 7 bases from V and 5 bases from J; bases unmatched to any gene: 7. This CDR3 region has 15 residues. Germline-derived CDR1 and CDR2 are MNHEY and SMNVEV (reference sequence).

The rearrangement links TRBV18 to TRBJ2-1; D is possibly TRBD1 or TRBD2 (5 bases each). The length of the CDR3 is 13 residues. Trimming took off 3 bases at V and 6 bases at J, with 9 bases between the two ends. CDR1 and CDR2 (germline): KGHSH, LQKENI. The CDR3 here is CASSPGGGNEQFF. Here the CDR3 DNA reads TGTGCCAGCTCACCGGGTGGGGGCAATGAGCAGTTCTTC.

In this sample, this clone turned up many times. The gene calls are TRBV6-1 and TRBJ1-1; 7 bases line up with TRBD1. The V gene's germline CDR1 is MNHNS and CDR2 SASEGT. Trimming at V came to 4 bases and at J to 11 bases, leaving 7 bases not matched to a gene. The CDR3 runs 12 residues. CDR3 loop: CASSGDSPRAFF. Written as DNA, the CDR3 is TGTGCCAGCAGTGGGGACAGCCCGAGGGCTTTCTTT.

A remark on this clone: The junction departs from the called germline gene at one end, perhaps through a read error. This chain connects TRBV6-1 to TRBJ1-1; 7 positions agree with TRBD1. This CDR3 comprises 15 residues. CDR1 MNHNS and CDR2 SASEGT come from the germline V gene. CDR3 region: CAISLTGTVNTEAFF. The CDR3 DNA is TGTGCCATCAGTCTAACCGGGACAGTAAACACTGAAGCTTTCTTT.

In its sample, this clone was seen a few times. The chain combines TRBV6-5 with TRBJ1-2; possibly TRBD1 for D (5 bases). Between the trimmed V and J ends, which lost 0 bases and 4 bases, there was a span of 9 bases. The CDR3 contains 14 residues. The germline V gene encodes CDR1 MNHEY and CDR2 SVGAGI. DNA for the CDR3: TGTGCCAGCAGTTACTCGCGGGGCGCCTATGGCTACACCTTC. Translating it yields CASSYSRGAYGYTF.

This chain uses TRBV18 with TRBJ2-7; 8 bases fit TRBD1. V trimming: 3 bases; J trimming: 2 bases; junction bases outside the gene matches: 0. CDR3 length: 13 residues. Germline CDR1 and CDR2: KGHSH and LQKENI. The CDR3 DNA sequence: TGTGCCAGCTCACCGACAGGGGCCTACGAGCAGTACTTC. Translating gives CASSPTGAYEQYF.

This chain connects TRBV6-5 to TRBJ1-2, with D unresolved. The CDR3 totals 13 residues. Between the trimmed V and J ends, which lost 1 base and 6 bases, there was a span of 9 bases. The germline CDR1 and CDR2 sequences are MNHEY and SVGAGI. CDR3 region: CASSYFEGNGYTF. DNA of the CDR3: TGTGCCAGCAGTTACTTTGAGGGAAATGGCTACACCTTC.

The chain uses TRBV11-2 and TRBJ2-1; D possibly corresponds to TRBD1 (6 bases). CDR3 length equals 13 residues. Germline values: CDR1 SGHAT, CDR2 FQNNGV. CDR3 residues: CGSKQGSRDEQFF. In DNA form, the CDR3 reads TGTGGTTCGAAACAGGGATCTAGGGATGAGCAGTTCTTC.

This clone appeared a few times. The chain has TRBV5-1 and TRBJ1-3; 9 nucleotides agree with TRBD1. Germline V lookup: CDR1 SGHRS, CDR2 YFSETQ. There are 15 residues in the CDR3. V was pared by 4 bases and J by 2 bases, with 4 bases of the junction left unmatched. The CDR3 sequence is CASSARTGAGNTIYF. CDR3 nucleotides: TGCGCCAGCAGCGCACGGACAGGGGCTGGAAACACCATATATTTT.

The rearrangement links TRBV6-1 to TRBJ2-7; TRBD1 aligns across 9 bases. The CDR3 covers 15 residues. The germline CDR1 and CDR2 sequences are MNHNS and SASEGT. Trimming at V came to 6 bases and at J to 0 bases, leaving 6 bases not matched to a gene. The CDR3 loop reads CASSVTGGSSYEQYF. CDR3 coding DNA: TGTGCCAGCAGCGTTACAGGGGGCAGCTCCTACGAGCAGTACTTC.

The rearrangement uses TRBV27 and TRBJ1-6; D is unclear. Trimming pared 3 bases from V and 13 bases from J, leaving 10 bases between. Germline CDR1 reads MNHEY; CDR2 reads SMNVEV (reference sequence). CDR3 length: 12 residues. The CDR3 bases are TGTGCCAGCAGTTTTATCGGAGACCCCCTCCACTTT. This gives the protein CASSFIGDPLHF.